These 14 T cell receptor beta chains share one sample of origin, sequenced in a study of regulatory T cells in long-lasting Graves disease. Library construction for TCR beta used iRepertoire HTBI primers and Arm-PCR of CDR3 regions. Each CDR3 protein is one row after TCRdb ran MiXCR on the multiplex PCR reads. The sample lists almost 350,000 distinct CDR3 sequences, 15% to 20% occurring once. Sample time point: persistent/refractory GD, antithyroid drugs over 5 years with positive TRAb. From PBMCs, RNA was extracted and then used to make the TCR library. The specimen comprised peripheral blood mononuclear cells (PBMCs), sampled when the disease was refractory, from a patient treated with antithyroid drugs. These TCRs come from a female donor with Graves disease.

About this clonotype itself: A much larger clone is a single base away; this may be a read error. This rearrangement joins TRBV20-1 to TRBJ2-5; either TRBD1 or TRBD2 may supply D (5 bases each). The CDR3 is 15 residues long. The germline V and J ends were trimmed by 1 base and 1 base, with 13 bases remaining between them. Germline V CDR1 and CDR2: DFQATT, SNEGSKA (reference sequence). The CDR3 coding sequence is TGCAGTGCTAGAGGCGGAGGACATTTCCAAGAGACCCAGTACTTC. Its translation: CSARGGGHFQETQYF.

This clonotype occurred many times. This rearrangement joins TRBV6-1 to TRBJ2-7, with TRBD1 matching 10 bases. The germline V gene encodes CDR1 MNHNS and CDR2 SASEGT. The CDR3 is made up of 16 amino acids. V gave up 6 bases and J gave up 6 bases; unmatched junction bases: 14. The CDR3 nucleotides read TGTGCCAGCAGATCTATCCGACAGGGGGCCCTAGGCGAGCAGTACTTC. It is translated as CASRSIRQGALGEQYF.

This chain joins TRBV5-6 and TRBJ1-6; D might be TRBD1 (6 bases). Germline assignment: CDR1 SGHDT and CDR2 YYEEEE. V was pared by 4 bases and J by 7 bases, with 24 bases between. The CDR3 has 18 residues. In DNA, the CDR3 is TGTGCCAGCAGCATGGAAGGACAGTTTTCAGCCAGCAATTCACCCCTCCACTTT. Protein product: CASSMEGQFSASNSPLHF. The variable domain in full, with the rest retrieved from reference TRBV5-6 and TRBJ1-6, is DAGVTQSPTHLIKTRGQQVTLRCSPKSGHDTVSWYQQALGQGPQFIFQYYEEEERQRGNFPDRFSGHQFPNYSSELNVNALLLGDSALYLCASSMEGQFSASNSPLHFGNGTRLTVT.

This clonotype was observed many times. This chain connects TRBV24-1 to TRBJ2-7; TRBD1 matches at 9 bases. CDR3 size: 15 residues. Trimming took 4 bases from V and 6 from J; bases not matched to a gene: 9. From germline, CDR1 is KGHDR and CDR2 SFDVKD. The CDR3 DNA sequence: TGTGCCACCAGTGAGCCCCCGGGACAGGGTTTCGAGCAGTACTTC. The encoded protein is CATSEPPGQGFEQYF.

CDR3 sequence (DNA): TGTGCCAGCACGGGAGGGTATGAGCAGTTCTTC. Protein product: CASTGGYEQFF. The chain has TRBV12-3 or TRBV12-4 and TRBJ2-1; 8 bases align to TRBD2. J was trimmed by 8 bases and V by 7 bases; bases with no gene match: 1. This CDR3 is 11 amino acids long.

This clonotype has just a few counts. The chain carries TRBV24-1 and TRBJ1-6; possible D gene TRBD1, 5 bases. Deletions cut 2 bases from V and 7 bases from J, with 32 bases between. Germline V lookup: CDR1 KGHDR, CDR2 SFDVKD. The CDR3 runs 22 residues. In DNA form, the CDR3 reads TGTGCCACCAGTGATTCCCCTCGCGCCGGCGACGGCCCCGGGACGGGGAATTCACCCCTCCACTTT. Translating it yields CATSDSPRAGDGPGTGNSPLHF.

The chain has TRBV19 and TRBJ2-7, with 7 bases that match TRBD2. The CDR3 is 16 amino acids. CDR1 is LNHDA, CDR2 SQIVND, per germline (reference sequence). Trimming at V came to 5 bases and at J to 6 bases, leaving 16 bases not matched to a gene. In DNA form, the CDR3 reads TGTGCCAGTAGTCCAAAAAGACGGGACTATCCCCTCGAGCAGTACTTC. It yields the protein CASSPKRRDYPLEQYF.

Worth noting for this clonotype: A much larger clone differs by one base, so this may be a read error. The rearrangement joins TRBV20-1 to TRBJ2-7; 9 bases align to TRBD1. This CDR3 spans 15 amino acids. Germline assignment: CDR1 DFQATT and CDR2 SNEGSKA (reference sequence). CDR3 loop: CNAKSVQGAVYEQYF. The CDR3 DNA is TGCAATGCAAAGAGTGTACAGGGGGCCGTCTACGAGCAGTACTTC.

V gene TRBV6-1 combines with J gene TRBJ1-2, with D possibly TRBD1 on 6 matching bases. Per germline, CDR1 MNHNS and CDR2 SASEGT. This CDR3 has 14 residues. V was pared by 5 bases and J by 4 bases, with 14 bases between. CDR3 amino acids: CASSLDRRSYGYTF. The CDR3 bases are TGTGCCAGCAGTCTCGACAGGCGATCCTATGGCTACACCTTC.

This clonotype was recorded a few times. The chain joins TRBV28 to TRBJ2-2, with D hard to call. Trimming stripped 6 bases from V and 4 bases from J, with 15 bases between. Germline loops: CDR1 MDHEN, CDR2 SYDVKM. This CDR3 comprises 15 residues. This CDR3 is CASRGLSQGTGELFF. DNA of the CDR3: TGTGCCAGCAGGGGGTTGTCGCAAGGCACCGGGGAGCTGTTTTTT.

This clonotype was counted many times. The chain uses TRBV11-3 and TRBJ1-2; D is unresolved. The CDR3 has 14 amino acids. V dropped 1 base and J dropped 0 bases, with 6 bases sitting between them. Germline V lookup: CDR1 SGHNT, CDR2 YENEEA. The CDR3 DNA follows: TGTGCCAGCAGCTTAGGCAGAGCTAACTATGGCTACACCTTC. Its translation is CASSLGRANYGYTF. Full variable domain (outside the CDR3, taken from reference TRBV11-3 and TRBJ1-2): EAGVVQSPRYKIIEKKQPVAFWCNPISGHNTLYWYLQNLGQGPELLIRYENEEAVDDSQLPKDRFSAERLKGVDSTLKIQPAELGDSAVYLCASSLGRANYGYTFGSGTRLTVV.

The gene calls are TRBV10-2 and TRBJ1-5, with 9 bases identical to TRBD1. The V segment lost 8 bases and the J segment 4 bases; nucleotides outside the gene matches: 9. This CDR3 spans 15 amino acids. CDR1 and CDR2 from the germline V gene are WSHSY and SAAADI. CDR3 in amino acids: CASLGTGITNQPQHF. In DNA, the CDR3 is TGCGCCAGCCTTGGGACAGGGATTACAAATCAGCCCCAGCATTTT.

This clonotype has at least ten counts. This chain links TRBV11-2 with TRBJ2-5; D tentatively fits TRBD1 or TRBD2 (5 bases each). The CDR3 is 14 amino acids. Germline-derived CDR1 and CDR2 are SGHAT and FQNNGV. Trimming removed 6 bases from V and 3 bases from J, with 14 bases in between. Here the CDR3 reads CASSRGRIKETQYF. DNA of the CDR3: TGTGCCAGCAGTAGGGGACGGATAAAAGAGACCCAGTACTTC.

Details on this clonotype: The junction does not match germline at one end; this may be a read error. The J gene is TRBJ2-7, the V gene TRBV2, with a tentative D call TRBD1 (6 bases). The CDR3 has 15 residues. Germline V gene data show CDR1 as SNHLY and CDR2 as FYNNEI. The CDR3 DNA follows: TGTGCCAGCAGTGTGTCGTGGGACACCTCCTACGGGCAGTACTTC. This translates into CASSVSWDTSYGQYF.